The rows below give T cell receptor beta chains drawn from one sample of a study of shared clonotypes between healthy human individuals. Data came from immunoSEQ multiplex PCR; TCRdb stores just in-frame clones and leaves some out. The data contain hundreds of thousands of clones, almost 97% of them singletons. Material for sequencing was naive CD4+ T cells sorted from blood. The receptors come from a woman in her 30s in good health. Both conserved end residues are part of each CDR3. A D gene is named only where the DNA matches it firmly. Size is omitted from some rows. Given values are once, few, many or a class for expanded clones.

cdr3_aa: CASSLREEYF; cdr3_nt: TGCGCCAGCAGTCTGCGGGAGGAGTACTTC; d_call: TRBD2; clone_size: once; v_call: TRBV23-1; j_call: TRBJ2-7
cdr3_aa: CASSLRDSNTEAFF; cdr3_nt: TGCGCCAGCAGCTTGAGGGACTCGAACACTGAAGCTTTCTTT; d_call: .; clone_size: once; v_call: TRBV5-1; j_call: TRBJ1-1
cdr3_aa: CASTLLAGGGDTQYF; cdr3_nt: TGTGCCAGCACCCTCCTAGCGGGAGGAGGAGATACGCAGTATTTT; d_call: TRBD2; clone_size: .; v_call: TRBV7-9; j_call: TRBJ2-3
cdr3_aa: CASSRSGSSSYEQYF; cdr3_nt: TGTGCCAGCAGTCGTTCCGGGAGCAGCTCCTACGAGCAGTACTTC; d_call: .; clone_size: .; v_call: TRBV6-6; j_call: TRBJ2-7
cdr3_aa: CASSPQTELGGQFF; cdr3_nt: TGTGCCAGCAGTCCGCAGACAGAGCTGGGGGGGCAGTTCTTC; d_call: .; clone_size: .; v_call: TRBV6-6; j_call: TRBJ2-1
cdr3_aa: CASSMPRGFEKLFF; cdr3_nt: TGTGCCAGTAGTATGCCCAGGGGATTCGAAAAACTGTTTTTT; d_call: .; clone_size: .; v_call: TRBV19; j_call: TRBJ1-4
cdr3_aa: CASSPQGMSEAFF; cdr3_nt: TGTGCCAGCAGCCCACAGGGGATGTCTGAAGCTTTCTTT; d_call: TRBD1; clone_size: .; v_call: TRBV14; j_call: TRBJ1-1
cdr3_aa: CASTRERTGELFF; cdr3_nt: TGTGCCAGCACCAGAGAACGAACCGGGGAGCTGTTTTTT; d_call: .; clone_size: .; v_call: TRBV6-5; j_call: TRBJ2-2
cdr3_aa: CASNPGGAGNEQYF; cdr3_nt: TGCGCCAGCAACCCGGGGGGGGCTGGCAACGAGCAGTACTTC; d_call: TRBD2; clone_size: .; v_call: TRBV5-1; j_call: TRBJ2-7
cdr3_aa: CASSLAKGKAYEQYF; cdr3_nt: TGCGCCAGCAGCTTGGCCAAGGGAAAAGCCTACGAGCAGTACTTC; d_call: .; clone_size: .; v_call: TRBV5-1; j_call: TRBJ2-7
cdr3_aa: CASNWAGGSIQYF; cdr3_nt: TGTGCCAGCAATTGGGCAGGGGGTAGCATTCAGTACTTC; d_call: TRBD1; clone_size: .; v_call: TRBV28; j_call: TRBJ2-4
cdr3_aa: CASSYSSQGAVGGYTF; cdr3_nt: TGTGCCAGCAGTTACTCGAGTCAGGGTGCGGTTGGCGGCTACACCTTC; d_call: .; clone_size: .; v_call: TRBV6-6; j_call: TRBJ1-2
cdr3_aa: CASSFGGTYEQYF; cdr3_nt: TGTGCCAGCAGTTTTGGCGGGACCTACGAGCAGTACTTC; d_call: .; clone_size: .; v_call: TRBV6-6; j_call: TRBJ2-7
cdr3_aa: CASSRQGGARFGDEKLFF; cdr3_nt: TGTGCCAGCAGCCGACAAGGGGGGGCCCGATTTGGGGATGAAAAACTGTTTTTT; d_call: .; clone_size: .; v_call: TRBV5-6; j_call: TRBJ1-4
cdr3_aa: CASSFGANTGELFF; cdr3_nt: TGTGCCAGCAGTTTCGGGGCCAACACCGGGGAGCTGTTTTTT; d_call: .; clone_size: .; v_call: TRBV28; j_call: TRBJ2-2
cdr3_aa: CASSSHPGTNYEQYF; cdr3_nt: TGTGCCAGCAGCTCTCACCCCGGGACTAACTACGAGCAGTACTTC; d_call: TRBD2; clone_size: .; v_call: TRBV7-2; j_call: TRBJ2-7
cdr3_aa: CASSPRGDTGELFF; cdr3_nt: TGCGCCAGCAGCCCCAGGGGTGACACCGGGGAGCTGTTTTTT; d_call: .; clone_size: .; v_call: TRBV5-1; j_call: TRBJ2-2
cdr3_aa: CASTYRAKYQPQHF; cdr3_nt: TGTGCCAGCACTTACCGGGCCAAATATCAGCCCCAGCATTTT; d_call: .; clone_size: .; v_call: TRBV28; j_call: TRBJ1-5
cdr3_aa: CASSEYGGGRTYEQYF; cdr3_nt: TGTGCCAGCAGTGAATACGGGGGCGGAAGGACCTACGAGCAGTACTTC; d_call: .; clone_size: .; v_call: TRBV25-1; j_call: TRBJ2-7
cdr3_aa: CSARGYEQYF; cdr3_nt: TGCAGTGCTAGGGGCTACGAGCAGTACTTC; d_call: .; clone_size: .; v_call: TRBV20-1; j_call: TRBJ2-7
cdr3_aa: CASSLSSGRTYEQYF; cdr3_nt: TGTGCCAGCTCACTATCCAGCGGGAGAACTTACGAGCAGTACTTC; d_call: TRBD2; clone_size: .; v_call: TRBV18; j_call: TRBJ2-7
cdr3_aa: CASSLAKGWATEAFF; cdr3_nt: TGTGCCAGCAGCTTGGCCAAGGGGTGGGCCACTGAAGCTTTCTTT; d_call: .; clone_size: .; v_call: TRBV5-5; j_call: TRBJ1-1
cdr3_aa: CASRPTGGSVQPQHF; cdr3_nt: TGTGCCAGCAGACCCACAGGGGGTTCGGTTCAGCCCCAGCATTTT; d_call: TRBD1; clone_size: .; v_call: TRBV27; j_call: TRBJ1-5
cdr3_aa: CARGLDQETQYF; cdr3_nt: TGTGCCAGAGGTTTGGACCAAGAGACCCAGTACTTC; d_call: .; clone_size: .; v_call: TRBV27; j_call: TRBJ2-5
cdr3_aa: CASSLGPSWGLNEQFF; cdr3_nt: TGTGCCAGCAGTTTGGGACCTAGCTGGGGTCTCAATGAGCAGTTCTTC; d_call: .; clone_size: .; v_call: TRBV27; j_call: TRBJ2-1
cdr3_aa: CASSVGRRQPQHF; cdr3_nt: TGTGCCAGTAGTGTCGGACGCCGGCAGCCCCAGCATTTT; d_call: .; clone_size: .; v_call: TRBV19; j_call: TRBJ1-5
cdr3_aa: CASRTDRARGGKLFF; cdr3_nt: TGTGCCAGCAGAACCGACAGGGCTCGGGGGGGAAAACTGTTTTTT; d_call: TRBD1; clone_size: .; v_call: TRBV2; j_call: TRBJ1-4
cdr3_aa: CASSLALTPKANSPLHF; cdr3_nt: TGCGCCAGCAGCCTAGCTTTAACCCCTAAGGCCAATTCACCCCTCCACTTT; d_call: .; clone_size: .; v_call: TRBV4-1; j_call: TRBJ1-6
cdr3_aa: CASSRTSGSYNEQFF; cdr3_nt: TGCGCCAGCAGTCGGACTAGCGGTTCGTACAATGAGCAGTTCTTC; d_call: TRBD2; clone_size: .; v_call: TRBV5-1; j_call: TRBJ2-1
cdr3_aa: CASRKGWDQETQYF; cdr3_nt: TGTGCCAGCCGAAAGGGCTGGGACCAAGAGACCCAGTACTTC; d_call: .; clone_size: .; v_call: TRBV6-1; j_call: TRBJ2-5
cdr3_aa: CASTSYWTGANTEAFF; cdr3_nt: TGTGCCAGTACCTCTTATTGGACGGGCGCGAACACTGAAGCTTTCTTT; d_call: .; clone_size: .; v_call: TRBV19; j_call: TRBJ1-1
cdr3_aa: CASSVYRGQSNEQFF; cdr3_nt: TGTGCCAGCAGCGTATACAGGGGACAGAGCAATGAGCAGTTCTTC; d_call: TRBD1; clone_size: .; v_call: TRBV7-9; j_call: TRBJ2-1
cdr3_aa: CASSLQGAAGYTF; cdr3_nt: TGTGCCAGCAGCCTCCAGGGGGCCGCTGGCTACACCTTC; d_call: TRBD1; clone_size: .; v_call: TRBV5-4; j_call: TRBJ1-2
cdr3_aa: CASSMRGSPEAFF; cdr3_nt: TGTGCCAGTAGTATGAGGGGCAGTCCCGAAGCTTTCTTT; d_call: .; clone_size: few; v_call: TRBV19; j_call: TRBJ1-1
cdr3_aa: CASSYVPGQGVGAFF; cdr3_nt: TGTGCCAGCAGTTACGTCCCGGGACAGGGGGTAGGTGCTTTCTTT; d_call: TRBD1; clone_size: once; v_call: TRBV7-2; j_call: TRBJ1-1
cdr3_aa: CASRLNGGLNYGYTF; cdr3_nt: TGTGCCAGCAGATTGAACGGAGGACTTAACTATGGCTACACCTTC; d_call: .; clone_size: .; v_call: TRBV6-6; j_call: TRBJ1-2
cdr3_aa: CASKTNTEAFF; cdr3_nt: TGCGCCAGCAAGACGAACACTGAAGCTTTCTTT; d_call: .; clone_size: .; v_call: TRBV23-1; j_call: TRBJ1-1
cdr3_aa: CASTSTLWTSGQGNEQFF; cdr3_nt: TGTGCCAGTACCTCAACCCTTTGGACTAGCGGACAGGGCAATGAGCAGTTCTTC; d_call: TRBD2; clone_size: .; v_call: TRBV19; j_call: TRBJ2-1
cdr3_aa: CASSREDAKVHEQYF; cdr3_nt: TGTGCCAGCAGTAGGGAAGACGCAAAGGTTCACGAGCAGTACTTC; d_call: .; clone_size: .; v_call: TRBV7-9; j_call: TRBJ2-7
cdr3_aa: CASSLDSGRNNEQFF; cdr3_nt: TGTGCCAGCAGCTTAGATAGCGGGAGGAACAATGAGCAGTTCTTC; d_call: TRBD2; clone_size: .; v_call: TRBV7-9; j_call: TRBJ2-1
cdr3_aa: CASTGPGWSEQYF; cdr3_nt: TGTGCCAGCACCGGGCCAGGTTGGAGCGAGCAGTACTTC; d_call: .; clone_size: once; v_call: TRBV6-5; j_call: TRBJ2-7